One T cell receptor (beta chain) is described in this entry. Sequencing used immunoSEQ multiplex PCR; TCRdb keeps in-frame clones, though not all of them. The sample holds tens of thousands of clones, 80% to 90% seen once. CDR3 size: 15 residues. V shed 0 bases and J 6 bases; nucleotides not matched to a gene: 3. Germline CDR1 reads SGHRS; CDR2 reads YFSETQ. The sample originates from a study of control samples from healthy donors and cancer patients. The rearrangement uses TRBV5-1 and TRBJ2-2; 9 bases map to TRBD1. This clonotype originated in a woman aged 45-65 years with lung cancer. Sequencing was performed on PBMCs. In DNA, the CDR3 is TGCGCCAGCAGCTTGGGGGACAGGGAGGCCGGGGAGCTGTTTTTT. Translation gives CASSLGDREAGELFF.